This T cell receptor (beta chain) was captured by sequencing in a study of Graves' ophthalmopathy and Graves' hyperthyroidism. A word on this clonotype: Its antigen is currently unknown.

RNA transcripts were the source from which TCR beta CDR3 regions were amplified. RT-PCR in the first round used HTBI primers; a second-round multiplex PCR followed. Via MiXCR, TCRdb re-called the multiplex PCR reads, giving one row per CDR3 protein. Seen here are 650,000 to 900,000 distinct CDR3 sequences, 40% observed once, and the top ten hold about 40%. Diagnosis was based on clinical symptoms, serum thyroxine, TRAb, thyroid ultrasound and orbital computed tomography. Notes on the study in general: The 13-signature model separated ophthalmopathy from stable hyperthyroidism at 85% to 90% sensitivity and nearly 83% specificity.

Trimming took 6 bases from V and 10 from J; bases not matched to a gene: 11. Germline CDR1 SNHLY, CDR2 FYNNEI. The CDR3 is made up of 15 amino acids. V usage is TRBV2 and J usage is TRBJ1-6, with 8 bases aligning to TRBD1. The specimen sequenced was peripheral blood. The sequence came from an adult man with Graves' ophthalmopathy. The CDR3 is CASSLGQGRRSPLHF. The CDR3 DNA reads TGTGCCAGCAGCCTTGGACAGGGACGTAGATCACCCCTCCACTTT.